This entry lists 26 T cell receptor beta chains sequenced from one sample in a study of blood T cell repertoires in COVID-19. The data were produced by immunoSEQ multiplex PCR, yet TCRdb's version contains in-frame clones alone and is incomplete. The sample holds a few hundred thousand clones, roughly nine tenths seen once. The sample was peripheral blood. Receptor source: a man aged 40-55 years who had recovered from COVID-19.

The chain has TRBV7-6 and TRBJ1-2, with D possibly TRBD1 on 5 matching bases. CDR1 and CDR2 from the germline V gene are SGHVS and FNYEAQ. The CDR3 spans 14 residues. The V end lost 5 bases, the J end lost 8 bases, and 18 bases lay between the germline ends. The CDR3 region has the DNA TGTGCCAGCAGCCGTGACAGAGCGTATGAAGGCTACACCTTC. Translation: CASSRDRAYEGYTF.

The V call is TRBV5-1, the J call TRBJ2-2, with TRBD2 as a possible D gene (5 bases). The CDR3 spans 14 residues. Germline V gene data show CDR1 as SGHRS and CDR2 as YFSETQ. Trimming removed 4 bases from V and 4 bases from J, with 11 bases in between. The CDR3 sequence is CASSRIGGTGELFF. The DNA of the CDR3 is TGCGCCAGCAGCAGGATAGGAGGCACCGGGGAGCTGTTTTTT.

This chain links TRBV19 with TRBJ2-3; 9 bases agree with TRBD1. Germline V gene lookup returns CDR1 LNHDA and CDR2 SQIVND (reference sequence). This CDR3 has 16 amino acids. V dropped 1 base and J dropped 4; count of bases not matched to a gene: 6. Here the CDR3 DNA reads TGTGCCAGTAGTATAGGCCGGGGACAGGGATCAGATACGCAGTATTTT. Translated, it gives CASSIGRGQGSDTQYF.

CDR3 sequence reads: CASSHSGGIAQPQHF. CDR3 coding DNA: TGTGCCAGCAGCCACTCAGGGGGAATTGCTCAGCCCCAGCATTTT. The gene calls are TRBV7-9 and TRBJ1-5, with 7 bases that match TRBD1. CDR3 length equals 15 residues. Germline lookup yields CDR1 SEHNR and CDR2 FQNEAQ (reference sequence). V lost 5 bases, J lost 6 bases, and 10 bases stayed unmatched.

The chain has TRBV7-2 and TRBJ2-1; tentatively, D is TRBD2 (6 bases). The CDR3 length is 13 residues. The germline V and J ends were trimmed by 4 bases and 7 bases, with 11 bases remaining between them. Germline V CDR1 and CDR2: SGHTA, FQGNSA. The CDR3 region is CASSWQAGNEQFF. The CDR3 DNA follows: TGTGCCAGCAGCTGGCAGGCGGGGAATGAGCAGTTCTTC.

The chain couples TRBV6-1 to TRBJ1-1, with 7 positions matching TRBD1. There are 14 residues in the CDR3. V lost 3 bases to trimming and J lost 6 bases; unmatched junction nucleotides: 7. CDR1 MNHNS and CDR2 SASEGT come from the germline V gene. The CDR3 sequence: CASSEQTGLPEAFF. The CDR3 DNA reads as TGTGCCAGCAGTGAGCAGACAGGGCTCCCTGAAGCTTTCTTT.

The genes are TRBV23-1 and TRBJ2-2, with 14 bases aligning to TRBD2. TRBV23-1 is known as an ORF, though its function is uncertain. J gave up 5 bases and V 4 bases, and 9 bases lay outside the gene matches. The CDR3 runs to 18 residues. Here the CDR3 reads CASSLPRLAGGRTGELFF. The CDR3 nucleotides are TGCGCCAGCAGTCTTCCGAGACTAGCGGGAGGGAGGACCGGGGAGCTGTTTTTT.

V is TRBV5-1 and J is TRBJ2-3, with 12 positions matching TRBD2. There are 15 residues in the CDR3. CDR1 and CDR2 from the germline V gene are SGHRS and YFSETQ. Trimming took 0 bases from V and 4 from J; bases not matched to a gene: 0. CDR3 DNA sequence: TGCGCCAGCAGCTTGGGACTAGCGGGAGCAGATACGCAGTATTTT. The encoded protein is CASSLGLAGADTQYF.

The chain recombines TRBV9 with TRBJ1-2; no reliable D call. The CDR3 totals 14 residues. V was shortened by 4 bases and J by 4 bases, with 14 bases between the two germline ends. Germline assignment: CDR1 SGDLS and CDR2 YYNGEE. CDR3 DNA sequence: TGTGCCAGCAGCTCGCCGACTAGGCGCTATGGCTACACCTTC. Its protein product is CASSSPTRRYGYTF.

This clone showed up just a few times. The chain is built from TRBV7-2 and TRBJ1-1, with 8 positions matching TRBD1. The V gene end was trimmed by 1 base and the J gene end by 0 bases; junction bases not matched to a gene: 4. Germline V lookup: CDR1 SGHTA, CDR2 FQGNSA. The CDR3 length is 16 residues. CDR3 in amino acids: CASSLGTGRLNTEAFF. The CDR3 DNA follows: TGTGCCAGCAGCTTAGGGACAGGGCGACTGAACACTGAAGCTTTCTTT.

The chain recombines TRBV3-1 (or the pseudogene TRBV3-2) with TRBJ2-7; TRBD1 matches at 8 bases. The CDR3 extends over 14 amino acids. V was pared by 4 bases and J by 4 bases, with 6 bases of the junction left unmatched. Germline CDR1 reads LGHDT; CDR2 reads YNNKEL (reference sequence). The CDR3 spells CASSPRQGWYEQYF. CDR3 bases: TGTGCCAGCAGCCCGAGACAGGGGTGGTACGAGCAGTACTTC.

The chain couples TRBV29-1 to TRBJ2-7; tentative D call: TRBD1 (6 bases). The V end lost 0 bases, the J end lost 5 bases, and 11 bases lay between the germline ends. Germline V gene lookup returns CDR1 SQVTM and CDR2 ANQGSEA. This CDR3 comprises 13 residues. CDR3 sequence: CSVEEEQGDEQYF. The CDR3 DNA reads TGCAGCGTTGAAGAGGAACAGGGAGACGAGCAGTACTTC.

This clone appeared a single time. The J gene is TRBJ2-2, the V gene TRBV19; TRBD1 matches 7 bases. With V trimmed by 4 bases and J by 4 bases, 9 bases remained unmatched. This CDR3 comprises 16 residues. Germline assignment: CDR1 LNHDA and CDR2 SQIVND (reference sequence). The CDR3 is CASSTEDRLRTGELFF. DNA for the CDR3: TGTGCCAGTAGTACCGAGGACAGGTTGCGCACCGGGGAGCTGTTTTTT.

V usage is TRBV30 and J usage is TRBJ2-1; TRBD2 might be the D (6 bases). The V gene's germline CDR1 is GTSNPN and CDR2 SVGIG (reference sequence). V was clipped by 4 bases and J by 0 bases, with 13 bases between them. The CDR3 sequence is 15 residues long. In nucleotides, the CDR3 is TGTGCCTGGACGGCGGGGTTAAGCTCCTACAATGAGCAGTTCTTC. Translation: CAWTAGLSSYNEQFF.

The J gene is TRBJ2-1, the V gene TRBV27, with 8 bases identical to TRBD2. Germline V gene lookup returns CDR1 MNHEY and CDR2 SMNVEV (reference sequence). This CDR3 region has 15 residues. V shed 6 bases, J shed 6 bases, and the junction held 10 bases outside the gene matches. CDR3 sequence reads: CASRAGVRGSNEQFF. The CDR3 DNA reads TGTGCCAGCAGAGCGGGAGTTCGAGGTAGCAATGAGCAGTTCTTC.

This clone appeared once. The chain combines TRBV6-4 with TRBJ2-2, with 8 positions matching TRBD2. CDR3 length equals 14 residues. Germline V lookup: CDR1 MRHNA, CDR2 SNTAGT. The V gene end was trimmed by 6 bases and the J gene end by 6 bases; junction bases not matched to a gene: 6. CDR3 DNA: TGTGCCAGCAGAGAGCGGGAGATGGCCGGGGAGCTGTTTTTT. Protein product: CASREREMAGELFF.

This sequence joins TRBV12-3 or TRBV12-4 and TRBJ1-1; 9 bases agree with TRBD1. Unmatched junction bases numbered 2, after V lost 6 bases and J lost 6 bases. The CDR3 has 12 amino acids. CDR3 DNA: TGTGCCAGCAGCGACAGGGGGTCTGAAGCTTTCTTT. It specifies CASSDRGSEAFF.

This chain connects TRBV7-6 to TRBJ2-5, with D unclear. Trimming pared 2 bases from V and 1 base from J, leaving 17 bases between. This CDR3 spans 17 amino acids. CDR1 is SGHVS and CDR2 is FNYEAQ in the germline V gene. The CDR3 DNA sequence: TGTGCCAGCAGCTTATCTGGGCCCGTCCTCCGCCAAGAGACCCAGTACTTC. It specifies CASSLSGPVLRQETQYF.

The rearrangement joins TRBV9 to TRBJ2-1; TRBD1 might be the D (5 bases). Trimming took 4 bases from V and 0 from J, leaving 11 bases between them. CDR1 and CDR2 from the germline V gene are SGDLS and YYNGEE. The CDR3 runs to 15 residues. This chain's CDR3 is CASSQDSSSYNEQFF. DNA for the CDR3: TGTGCCAGCAGCCAAGACAGCAGCTCCTACAATGAGCAGTTCTTC.

V gene TRBV10-2 combines with J gene TRBJ1-2, with TRBD1 matching 8 bases. V was pared by 7 bases and J by 4 bases, with 8 bases of the junction left unmatched. The CDR3 extends over 14 amino acids. The germline V gene encodes CDR1 WSHSY and CDR2 SAAADI. The CDR3 DNA sequence: TGCGCCAGCACCGCCCCCGGACAGGGCTATGGCTACACCTTC. It codes for CASTAPGQGYGYTF.

V usage is TRBV4-3 and J usage is TRBJ1-2, with D hard to call. CDR1 and CDR2 (germline): LGHNA, YSLEER. Deletions cut 0 bases from V and 4 bases from J, with 15 bases between. This CDR3 comprises 16 residues. CDR3 nucleotides: TGCGCCAGCAGCCAAGATAATCGACACACCAGCTATGGCTACACCTTC. Translation gives CASSQDNRHTSYGYTF.

This chain links TRBV7-8 with TRBJ2-7; the match to TRBD1 covers 7 bases. CDR3 length: 16 residues. Per the germline V gene, CDR1 is SGHVS and CDR2 is FQNEAQ. After removal of 5 bases from V and 0 bases from J, the junction contained 10 bases not matched to a gene. This CDR3 is CASSPLSQGTSYEQYF. The CDR3 DNA is TGTGCCAGCAGCCCCCTATCACAGGGGACCTCCTACGAGCAGTACTTC.

The genes are TRBV2 and TRBJ2-3; possibly TRBD2 for D (6 bases). The germline V gene encodes CDR1 SNHLY and CDR2 FYNNEI. This CDR3 is 16 amino acids long. Trimming stripped 5 bases from V and 0 bases from J, with 15 bases between. CDR3 residues: CASSYGLTSSTDTQYF. The CDR3 DNA reads as TGTGCCAGCAGTTATGGCCTGACTAGTAGCACAGATACGCAGTATTTT.

The gene calls are TRBV30 and TRBJ1-1, with 8 bases lining up with TRBD1. CDR3 length: 14 residues. V shed 0 bases and J 6 bases; nucleotides not matched to a gene: 6. From germline, CDR1 is GTSNPN and CDR2 SVGIG (reference sequence). The CDR3 region is CAWSVTTGGAEAFF. The CDR3 region has the DNA TGTGCCTGGAGTGTAACTACAGGGGGGGCTGAAGCTTTCTTT. The entire variable domain, with the rest obtained from reference TRBV30 and TRBJ1-1, is as follows: SQTIHQWPATLVQPVGSPLSLECTVEGTSNPNLYWYRQAAGRGLQLLFYSVGIGQISSEVPQNLSASRPQDRQFILSSKKLLLSDSGFYLCAWSVTTGGAEAFFGQGTRLTVV.

The rearrangement links TRBV27 to TRBJ2-5; TRBD2 matches at 8 bases. The trim removed 5 bases at V and 2 bases at J, leaving 10 bases unmatched. The CDR3 has 16 residues. CDR1 MNHEY and CDR2 SMNVEV come from the germline V gene (reference sequence). CDR3 in amino acids: CASSPFGRGVQETQYF. The CDR3 region has the DNA TGTGCCAGCAGTCCCTTCGGGCGGGGGGTACAAGAGACCCAGTACTTC.

The chain carries TRBV19 and TRBJ2-1; TRBD1 is a possible D gene (6 bases). V was clipped by 6 bases and J by 5 bases, with 14 bases between them. Per germline, CDR1 LNHDA and CDR2 SQIVND (reference sequence). This CDR3 is built from 14 residues. The CDR3 DNA sequence: TGTGCCAGTAGACGGAGGACAGAAAACAATGAGCAGTTCTTC. Translation gives CASRRRTENNEQFF.